These 27 T cell receptor beta chains were sequenced from one sample in a study of T cell changes during pregnancy in multiple sclerosis (dated by TCRdb to the late 2010s). Library prep was done by the immunoSEQ multiplex PCR assay. TCRdb retrieved this table from immuneACCESS and kept in-frame rearrangements only. Not all clones are present; in checked studies, unresolved V genes account for under half, and no reason is known for the remainder. The sample table shows tens of thousands of clones, and about 90% are seen once. Approximately 0.15% of the sample comes from the top ten. Specimen: CD4+ T cells from peripheral blood mononuclear cells, collected after pregnancy. The receptor set was obtained from a female donor in good health, enrolled as a control in a pregnancy study.

The rearrangement links TRBV20-1 to TRBJ1-4; possible D gene TRBD1, 5 bases. CDR3 length: 11 residues. The V gene lost 7 bases and the J gene lost 8 bases, with 11 bases spanning the gap. Germline V lookup: CDR1 DFQATT, CDR2 SNEGSKA (reference sequence). CDR3 DNA: TGCAGTGTCGTGGGGCCGGAAAAACTGTTTTTT. Translating it yields CSVVGPEKLFF.

This chain uses TRBV6-1 with TRBJ2-2, with 7 bases that match TRBD1. This CDR3 comprises 13 residues. Trimming cost V 6 bases and J 6 bases; bases outside gene matches: 4. Germline loops: CDR1 MNHNS, CDR2 SASEGT. For the CDR3, the DNA is TGTGCCAGCAGACAGGGGAATGCCGGGGAGCTGTTTTTT. The encoded protein is CASRQGNAGELFF.

The chain couples TRBV18 to TRBJ2-7, with TRBD2 identical over 8 bases. Germline V gene data show CDR1 as KGHSH and CDR2 as LQKENI. After removal of 2 bases from V and 1 base from J, the junction contained 7 bases not matched to a gene. There are 16 residues in the CDR3. CDR3 coding DNA: TGTGCCAGCTCACCATCGTCAGCGGGGGCTTCCTACGAGCAGTACTTC. This sequence encodes CASSPSSAGASYEQYF.

The count of this clone is one. This chain connects TRBV27 to TRBJ1-5, with 7 bases matching TRBD1. Germline lookup yields CDR1 MNHEY and CDR2 SMNVEV (reference sequence). Trimming took 5 bases from V and 5 from J; bases not matched to a gene: 15. The CDR3 has 17 amino acids. This CDR3 reads CASSARTGRGADQPQHF. The CDR3 coding sequence is TGTGCCAGCAGTGCTCGTACGGGCAGGGGGGCTGATCAGCCCCAGCATTTT.

V usage is TRBV5-4 and J usage is TRBJ2-2; 9 nucleotides align to TRBD2. Losses at the gene ends were 4 bases for V and 4 bases for J; bases not matched to a gene: 8. The CDR3 consists of 16 residues. The germline V gene encodes CDR1 SGHNT and CDR2 YYREEE (reference sequence). The CDR3 DNA follows: TGTGCCAGCAGCCGGGCACTAGCGGGTCGCACCGGGGAGCTGTTTTTT. Translated, it gives CASSRALAGRTGELFF.

The chain's CDR3 is CASRPGITYNEQFF. CDR3 DNA: TGTGCCAGCAGGCCAGGGATCACCTACAATGAGCAGTTCTTC. The rearrangement joins TRBV6-6 to TRBJ2-1; weak D call: TRBD1 (5 bases). The CDR3 is made up of 14 amino acids. V lost 6 bases to trimming and J lost 2 bases, with 11 bases between them. Germline assignment: CDR1 MNHNY and CDR2 SVGAGI (reference sequence).

The chain carries TRBV15 and TRBJ2-1; TRBD1 matches at 10 bases. The trim removed 0 bases at V and 7 bases at J, leaving 6 bases unmatched. Looked up from germline, CDR1 is LNHNV and CDR2 is YYDKDF (reference sequence). CDR3 length equals 16 residues. The CDR3 DNA reads TGTGCCACCAGCAGAGATTATGGGACAGGGGAGAATGAGCAGTTCTTC. As protein: CATSRDYGTGENEQFF.

The J gene is TRBJ1-1, the V gene TRBV2; D gene uncertain. The CDR3 length is 11 residues. Germline V gives CDR1 SNHLY, CDR2 FYNNEI. Trimming took 6 bases from V and 6 from J, leaving 8 bases between them. The DNA of the CDR3 is TGTGCCAGCAGACTAAAGGCTGAAGCTTTCTTT. Its protein is CASRLKAEAFF.

The chain combines TRBV2 with TRBJ2-5; 8 bases line up with TRBD2. The CDR3 length is 14 residues. The V and J ends lost 7 bases and 5 bases, in that order; junction bases with no gene match: 9. Germline V gives CDR1 SNHLY, CDR2 FYNNEI. CDR3 nucleotides: TGTGCCAGCACCTTTGGACTAGCAGGCGAGACCCAGTACTTC. Its protein product is CASTFGLAGETQYF.

The rearrangement joins TRBV6-1 to TRBJ2-7, with TRBD1 matching 8 bases. This CDR3 comprises 15 residues. Germline assignment: CDR1 MNHNS and CDR2 SASEGT. Trimming at V came to 4 bases and at J to 2 bases, leaving 7 bases not matched to a gene. The CDR3 reads CASSGRDRPPYEQYF. The CDR3 nucleotides are TGTGCCAGCAGTGGGAGGGACAGGCCCCCCTACGAGCAGTACTTC.

This clone was recorded only once. The chain carries TRBV10-3 and TRBJ1-5; TRBD1 aligns across 7 bases. With 5 bases clipped from V and 5 bases from J, the junction kept 3 bases outside the gene matches. This CDR3 region has 13 residues. Germline lookup yields CDR1 ENHRY and CDR2 SYGVKD. This chain's CDR3 is CAISSQGDQPQHF. The CDR3 DNA follows: TGTGCCATCAGTTCCCAGGGGGATCAGCCCCAGCATTTT.

This clone was detected only once. This chain uses TRBV5-1 with TRBJ2-1, with 10 bases matching TRBD1. The junction had 2 bases not matched to a gene; V was cut back by 2 bases and J by 6 bases. The CDR3 has 14 amino acids. Germline assignment: CDR1 SGHRS and CDR2 YFSETQ. The CDR3 is CASSLGTGANEQFF. In DNA form, the CDR3 reads TGCGCCAGCAGCTTAGGGACAGGGGCCAATGAGCAGTTCTTC.

This chain uses TRBV14 with TRBJ2-7; weak D call: TRBD2 (5 bases). V was shortened by 0 bases and J by 6 bases, with 9 bases between the two germline ends. CDR1 and CDR2 from the germline V gene are SGHDN and FVKESK. The CDR3 covers 13 residues. Here the CDR3 DNA reads TGTGCCAGCAGCCAAGATAGAGGGCCCGAGCAGTACTTC. Protein: CASSQDRGPEQYF.

J is TRBJ2-4 and V is TRBV5-1; TRBD1 agrees at 10 bases. Germline V gives CDR1 SGHRS, CDR2 YFSETQ. Germline trimming cut 4 bases from V and 13 bases from J; bases unmatched to any gene: 14. The CDR3 runs 15 residues. CDR3 coding DNA: TGCGCCAGCAGCCCCAAGGGGACAGGGGCTCTTCCACAGTACTTC. Its translation: CASSPKGTGALPQYF.

This sequence joins TRBV7-2 and TRBJ2-2, with TRBD1 as a possible D gene (6 bases). Per the germline V gene, CDR1 is SGHTA and CDR2 is FQGNSA. CDR3 length: 16 residues. The germline V and J ends were trimmed by 3 bases and 2 bases, with 13 bases remaining between them. For the CDR3, the DNA is TGTGCCAGCAGCTTCCTGGGGGCGTCCAACACCGGGGAGCTGTTTTTT. Protein product: CASSFLGASNTGELFF.

In its sample, this clone was seen a few times. J is TRBJ1-5 and V is TRBV7-2; D ambiguous. This CDR3 spans 13 amino acids. V lost 5 bases, J lost 1 base, and 6 bases lay in between. Germline CDR1 SGHTA, CDR2 FQGNSA. Here the CDR3 reads CASSRESNQPQHF. DNA of the CDR3: TGTGCCAGCAGCCGCGAGAGCAATCAGCCCCAGCATTTT.

This chain connects TRBV18 to TRBJ1-5; possibly TRBD1 for D (5 bases). Germline V gene lookup returns CDR1 KGHSH and CDR2 LQKENI. The CDR3 is made up of 16 amino acids. Trimming took off 1 base at V and 0 bases at J, with 10 bases between the two ends. The CDR3 nucleotides are TGTGCCAGCTCACCACGCAGGGCGAATAGCAATCAGCCCCAGCATTTT. Amino acid sequence: CASSPRRANSNQPQHF. Combining the CDR3 with reference TRBV18 and TRBJ1-5 gives the whole variable domain NAGVMQNPRHLVRRRGQEARLRCSPMKGHSHVYWYRQLPEEGLKFMVYLQKENIIDESGMPKERFSAEFPKEGPSILRIQQVVRGDSAAYFCASSPRRANSNQPQHFGDGTRLSIL.

This clone has a single count. The chain joins TRBV7-2 to TRBJ2-1; 10 bases align to TRBD2. CDR3 length equals 14 residues. V lost 5 bases and J lost 5; bases outside the gene matches: 3. Germline CDR1 and CDR2: SGHTA and FQGNSA. CDR3 sequence: CASSLSGGNNEQFF. The DNA of the CDR3 is TGTGCCAGCAGCCTTAGCGGGGGGAACAATGAGCAGTTCTTC.

V is TRBV11-2 and J is TRBJ2-7; D is unclear. Germline CDR1 is SGHAT and CDR2 is FQNNGV. V lost 4 bases and J lost 5, with 9 bases in between. The CDR3 totals 12 residues. CDR3 protein: CASSSSADEQYF. CDR3 sequence (DNA): TGTGCCAGCAGCTCTTCCGCGGACGAGCAGTACTTC.

The count of this clone is one. The genes are TRBV19 and TRBJ2-1; D not certain. Looked up from germline, CDR1 is LNHDA and CDR2 is SQIVND (reference sequence). V lost 6 bases, J lost 0 bases, and 12 bases lay in between. The CDR3 has 15 amino acids. The CDR3 sequence: CASSFYRSSYNEQFF. The CDR3 DNA reads TGTGCCAGTAGCTTCTACCGAAGCTCCTACAATGAGCAGTTCTTC.

V is TRBV28 and J is TRBJ2-7; possibly TRBD2 for D (7 bases). Germline CDR1 and CDR2: MDHEN and SYDVKM. V shed 6 bases and J shed 7 bases, with 28 bases lying between them. This CDR3 region has 17 residues. The CDR3 loop reads CASRPYLGEGVRREQYF. For the CDR3, the DNA is TGTGCCAGCAGACCCTACCTCGGGGAGGGGGTACGACGGGAGCAGTACTTC.

This clone has more than one count but fewer than ten. The chain uses TRBV5-1 and TRBJ1-1; D uncertain. CDR3 length: 13 amino acids. The germline CDR1 and CDR2 sequences are SGHRS and YFSETQ. The germline V and J ends were trimmed by 4 bases and 6 bases, with 13 bases remaining between them. CDR3 DNA: TGCGCCAGCAGCAACATGACTTCGCCTGAAGCTTTCTTT. The encoded protein is CASSNMTSPEAFF. Variable domain in full (rest from reference TRBV5-1 and TRBJ1-1): KAGVTQTPRYLIKTRGQQVTLSCSPISGHRSVSWYQQTPGQGLQFLFEYFSETQRNKGNFPGRFSGRQFSNSRSEMNVSTLELGDSALYLCASSNMTSPEAFFGQGTRLTVV.

The chain joins TRBV6-1 to TRBJ2-1, with TRBD1 matching 7 bases. This CDR3 comprises 11 residues. V was clipped by 6 bases and J by 8 bases; unmatched bases: 1. Per the germline V gene, CDR1 is MNHNS and CDR2 is SASEGT. The CDR3 here is CASRQGYEQFF. CDR3 nucleotide sequence: TGTGCCAGCAGACAGGGGTATGAGCAGTTCTTC.

This clone is a singleton in its sample. This chain connects TRBV5-6 to TRBJ2-2; weak D call: TRBD1 (6 bases). Trimming cost V 4 bases and J 5 bases, with 9 bases left between them. Germline V lookup: CDR1 SGHDT, CDR2 YYEEEE. The CDR3 sequence is 13 residues long. Here the CDR3 reads CASSLQGTGELFF. The CDR3 coding sequence is TGTGCCAGCAGCCTACAGGGAACCGGGGAGCTGTTTTTT.

The chain carries TRBV7-2 and TRBJ2-1; maybe TRBD1 (6 bases). The CDR3 runs to 15 residues. Trimming stripped 3 bases from V and 1 base from J, with 10 bases between. CDR1 is SGHTA and CDR2 is FQGNSA in the germline V gene. CDR3 in amino acids: CASSFSRGSYNEQFF. The CDR3 bases are TGTGCCAGCAGCTTCTCCAGGGGTTCCTACAATGAGCAGTTCTTC.

This chain links TRBV30 with TRBJ2-2, with 7 nucleotides matching TRBD2. J was trimmed by 5 bases and V by 0 bases; bases with no gene match: 3. This CDR3 contains 14 residues. From germline, CDR1 is GTSNPN and CDR2 SVGIG (reference sequence). This CDR3 reads CAWSVGGSTGELFF. CDR3 in DNA: TGTGCCTGGAGTGTGGGGGGGTCGACCGGGGAGCTGTTTTTT. The full variable domain, with the rest looked up from reference TRBV30 and TRBJ2-2, is SQTIHQWPATLVQPVGSPLSLECTVEGTSNPNLYWYRQAAGRGLQLLFYSVGIGQISSEVPQNLSASRPQDRQFILSSKKLLLSDSGFYLCAWSVGGSTGELFFGEGSRLTVL.

This chain uses TRBV28 with TRBJ2-2; 9 nucleotides align to TRBD1. Trimming cost V 9 bases and J 7 bases; bases outside gene matches: 12. The V gene's germline CDR1 is MDHEN and CDR2 SYDVKM. The length of the CDR3 is 15 residues. The CDR3 nucleotides read TGTGCCAGTTTCCTTCGGACAGGGGCTGGCGGGGAGCTGTTTTTT. This encodes CASFLRTGAGGELFF.